Each of the 31 T cell receptor beta chains below was sequenced from the same sample in a study of blood T cell repertoires in COVID-19. TCRdb's table, derived via immunoSEQ multiplex PCR, lists solely in-frame clones and lacks some. The repertoire holds about 300,000 clones, 80% to 90% seen once, with roughly 6% in the top ten. The sequencing input was peripheral blood. The source is a woman aged 45-60 years with COVID-19, enrolled during active disease.

The chain is built from TRBV6-2 or TRBV6-3 and TRBJ1-5; D not certain. Germline lookup yields CDR1 MNHEY and CDR2 SVGEGT. The CDR3 runs to 16 residues. V was clipped by 2 bases and J by 5 bases, with 16 bases between them. The CDR3 sequence: CASSYVASYGYQPQHF. In DNA form, the CDR3 reads TGTGCCAGCAGTTACGTGGCCAGCTACGGGTATCAGCCCCAGCATTTT.

This chain joins TRBV5-8 and TRBJ2-5; 7 bases are a match to TRBD1. J was trimmed by 3 bases and V by 3 bases; bases with no gene match: 5. Germline-derived CDR1 and CDR2 are SGHTS and YDEGEE. This CDR3 comprises 14 residues. The CDR3 DNA reads as TGTGCCAGCAGCTGGGGACAGCCGAAAGAGACCCAGTACTTC. This codes for CASSWGQPKETQYF.

This clone appeared a few times. The chain couples TRBV10-1 to TRBJ2-7, with 13 bases fitting TRBD2. The CDR3 is 14 amino acids. Germline CDR1 and CDR2: WNHNN and SYGVQD (reference sequence). V was clipped by 6 bases and J by 2 bases; unmatched bases: 1. CDR3 region: CASSGTSGAYEQYF. CDR3 coding DNA: TGCGCCAGCAGCGGGACTAGCGGGGCCTACGAGCAGTACTTC.

The chain carries TRBV5-4 and TRBJ2-3; 10 bases line up with TRBD2. V shed 1 base, J shed 2 bases, and the junction held 1 base outside the gene matches. CDR1 is SGHNT and CDR2 is YYREEE in the germline V gene (reference sequence). The CDR3 spans 15 residues. The chain's CDR3 is CASSLLAGDTDTQYF. The CDR3 nucleotides read TGTGCCAGCAGCTTGCTAGCGGGAGACACAGATACGCAGTATTTT.

The chain carries TRBV7-9 and TRBJ2-1, with 10 nucleotides matching TRBD1. V was clipped by 4 bases and J by 5 bases; unmatched bases: 5. Germline assignment: CDR1 SEHNR and CDR2 FQNEAQ (reference sequence). There are 15 residues in the CDR3. The CDR3 spells CASSWGQGSDNEQFF. Written as DNA, the CDR3 is TGTGCCAGCAGCTGGGGACAGGGGAGCGACAATGAGCAGTTCTTC.

This chain links TRBV13 with TRBJ2-7; D is perhaps TRBD1 (6 bases). Trimming left V 4 bases short and J 0 bases short, with 10 bases between. This CDR3 has 14 amino acids. CDR1 and CDR2 (germline): PRHDT, FYEKMQ (reference sequence). CDR3 amino acids: CASSSDRRSYEQYF. The CDR3, as DNA: TGTGCCAGCAGCTCTGACAGGCGCTCCTACGAGCAGTACTTC. Full variable domain (rest looked up from reference TRBV13 and TRBJ2-7): AAGVIQSPRHLIKEKRETATLKCYPIPRHDTVYWYQQGPGQDPQFLISFYEKMQSDKGSIPDRFSAQQFSDYHSELNMSSLELGDSALYFCASSSDRRSYEQYFGPGTRLTVT.

J is TRBJ2-1 and V is TRBV10-2; 9 bases are shared with TRBD2. The CDR3 is 15 amino acids. CDR1 and CDR2 (germline): WSHSY, SAAADI. V trimming: 7 bases; J trimming: 5 bases; junction bases outside the gene matches: 9. The DNA of the CDR3 is TGCGCCAGCATTAGTCTCGCGGGAGGGGACAATGAGCAGTTCTTC. The encoded protein is CASISLAGGDNEQFF.

Written as DNA, the CDR3 is TGTGCCAGCAGCCGTCTAGCAGCCCAAAGGGAGACCCAGTACTTC. It codes for CASSRLAAQRETQYF. V usage is TRBV6-5 and J usage is TRBJ2-5, with D maybe TRBD2 (5 bases). This CDR3 is built from 15 residues. Germline CDR1 reads MNHEY; CDR2 reads SVGAGI. V lost 6 bases and J lost 5, with 19 bases in between.

This clone was detected once. This rearrangement joins TRBV5-1 to TRBJ1-2, with 8 bases lining up with TRBD1. The CDR3 is made up of 15 amino acids. The V gene's germline CDR1 is SGHRS and CDR2 YFSETQ. Trimming cost V 2 bases and J 5 bases; bases outside gene matches: 8. The DNA of the CDR3 is TGCGCCAGCAGCTTATCCGGGACAGGCTTATATGGCTACACCTTC. Its protein product is CASSLSGTGLYGYTF.

The chain carries TRBV11-3 and TRBJ2-5; 9 positions match TRBD2. This CDR3 spans 15 amino acids. The V segment lost 6 bases and the J segment 4 bases; nucleotides outside the gene matches: 9. CDR1 is SGHNT and CDR2 is YENEEA in the germline V gene. Here the CDR3 reads CASSYGAGGTETQYF. The CDR3 nucleotides read TGTGCCAGCAGTTACGGGGCGGGAGGGACAGAGACCCAGTACTTC. The complete variable domain, with remaining parts taken from reference TRBV11-3 and TRBJ2-5, reads EAGVVQSPRYKIIEKKQPVAFWCNPISGHNTLYWYLQNLGQGPELLIRYENEEAVDDSQLPKDRFSAERLKGVDSTLKIQPAELGDSAVYLCASSYGAGGTETQYFGPGTRLLVL.

The chain joins TRBV19 to TRBJ2-1; 12 positions match TRBD2. The CDR3 has 15 amino acids. V lost 9 bases and J lost 5; bases outside the gene matches: 8. Per the germline V gene, CDR1 is LNHDA and CDR2 is SQIVND (reference sequence). This CDR3 is CASRPGLAGNNEQFF. CDR3 coding DNA: TGTGCCAGCCGGCCTGGACTAGCGGGAAACAATGAGCAGTTCTTC.

V is TRBV12-3 or TRBV12-4 and J is TRBJ2-7, with 7 bases aligning to TRBD1. With V trimmed by 6 bases and J by 5 bases, 7 bases remained unmatched. The CDR3 has 13 residues. CDR3 in amino acids: CASSRQGLHEQYF. DNA of the CDR3: TGTGCCAGCAGCCGACAGGGTTTGCACGAGCAGTACTTC.

This clone has a handful of counts. The chain combines TRBV3-1 (or the pseudogene TRBV3-2) with TRBJ2-1; no reliable D call. This CDR3 has 12 amino acids. Germline assignment: CDR1 LGHDT and CDR2 YNNKEL (reference sequence). Between the trimmed V and J ends, which lost 5 bases and 10 bases, there was a span of 12 bases. In nucleotides, the CDR3 is TGTGCCAGCAGCTGGCCCGTCGGGGAGCAGTTCTTC. Protein sequence: CASSWPVGEQFF.

This clone was counted a few times. V and J are TRBV5-1 and TRBJ2-1; weak D call: TRBD2 (6 bases). The V and J ends lost 3 bases and 7 bases respectively, with 20 bases between them. Germline values: CDR1 SGHRS, CDR2 YFSETQ. The CDR3 totals 16 residues. CDR3 in amino acids: CASSSLYGGVQNEQFF. CDR3 bases: TGCGCCAGCAGCTCCCTCTACGGGGGAGTGCAGAATGAGCAGTTCTTC. The full variable domain, in which reference TRBV5-1 and TRBJ2-1 provide the parts outside the CDR3, is KAGVTQTPRYLIKTRGQQVTLSCSPISGHRSVSWYQQTPGQGLQFLFEYFSETQRNKGNFPGRFSGRQFSNSRSEMNVSTLELGDSALYLCASSSLYGGVQNEQFFGPGTRLTVL.

The chain joins TRBV9 to TRBJ2-3, with D uncertain. The CDR3 has 13 residues. Trimming removed 3 bases from V and 7 bases from J, with 12 bases in between. CDR1 is SGDLS, CDR2 YYNGEE, per germline. In DNA, the CDR3 is TGTGCCAGCAGCGCCCCCCCGGTGAATACGCAGTATTTT. Translation gives CASSAPPVNTQYF.

The gene calls are TRBV14 and TRBJ1-2; D gene ambiguous. The CDR3 extends over 16 amino acids. The V end lost 0 bases, the J end lost 0 bases, and 11 bases lay between the germline ends. The germline gives CDR1 SGHDN, CDR2 FVKESK. The CDR3 spells CASSQEIGISNYGYTF. The CDR3 nucleotides are TGTGCCAGCAGCCAAGAAATCGGGATTTCTAACTATGGCTACACCTTC.

This sequence joins TRBV10-3 and TRBJ2-7, with 7 bases that match TRBD2. CDR1 and CDR2 (germline): ENHRY, SYGVKD. The length of the CDR3 is 13 residues. The V segment lost 1 base and the J segment 6 bases; nucleotides outside the gene matches: 3. The CDR3 here is CAISELGGGEQYF. CDR3 bases: TGTGCCATCAGTGAGTTGGGGGGGGGCGAGCAGTACTTC.

The J gene is TRBJ2-3, the V gene TRBV6-4; possible D gene TRBD2, 6 bases. Germline CDR1 reads MRHNA; CDR2 reads SNTAGT. The V gene lost 0 bases and the J gene lost 4 bases, with 8 bases spanning the gap. The length of the CDR3 is 14 residues. DNA of the CDR3: TGTGCCAGCAGTGACTCGGGAGGCCCAGATACGCAGTATTTT. Translation: CASSDSGGPDTQYF.

As concerns this clone: As the CDR3 is not closed by the conserved phenylalanine or tryptophan, this likely results from a read error. It is unclear where the CDR3 begins or ends on the DNA, so no DNA is shown, and the CDR3 is as TCRdb lists it. This chain uses TRBV12-3 or TRBV12-4 with TRBJ2-7; TRBD2 is the table's D call, not checked against the DNA. The CDR3 sequence runs 13 residues, both termini included. CDR3 sequence: CASSLGSGRGQEY.

This clone showed up just once. This rearrangement joins TRBV18 to TRBJ1-5; 7 bases are shared with TRBD1. The germline V gene encodes CDR1 KGHSH and CDR2 LQKENI. V lost 5 bases and J lost 0; bases outside the gene matches: 10. This CDR3 has 17 residues. The CDR3 protein is CASSTRDSRYSNQPQHF. Here the CDR3 DNA reads TGTGCCAGCTCAACCAGGGACAGCCGTTATAGCAATCAGCCCCAGCATTTT.

This chain joins TRBV5-4 and TRBJ1-1, with D possibly matching TRBD1 (5 bases). Germline assignment: CDR1 SGHNT and CDR2 YYREEE (reference sequence). V dropped 0 bases and J dropped 5 bases, with 14 bases sitting between them. The CDR3 length is 15 residues. The CDR3 reads CASSLEAGYQTEAFF. The DNA of the CDR3 is TGTGCCAGCAGCTTGGAGGCAGGGTACCAAACTGAAGCTTTCTTT.

The genes are TRBV14 and TRBJ1-1; D unclear. Germline CDR1 reads SGHDN; CDR2 reads FVKESK. The CDR3 is made up of 13 amino acids. V dropped 5 bases and J dropped 1 base, with 8 bases sitting between them. CDR3 sequence: CASSDFRNTEAFF. The CDR3 nucleotides read TGTGCCAGCAGCGACTTTAGGAACACTGAAGCTTTCTTT.

This clone was seen a single time. The chain recombines TRBV6-2 or TRBV6-3 with TRBJ1-5; no firm D call. Germline V gene lookup returns CDR1 MNHEY and CDR2 SVGEGT. This CDR3 contains 15 residues. V was clipped by 0 bases and J by 3 bases, with 9 bases between them. CDR3 in DNA: TGTGCCAGCAGTTACTCCCTACCCCACAATCAGCCCCAGCATTTT. Translating it yields CASSYSLPHNQPQHF.

The chain has TRBV30 and TRBJ2-7; 9 nucleotides align to TRBD1. The CDR3 length is 12 residues. V lost 2 bases to trimming and J lost 11 bases; unmatched junction nucleotides: 7. The V gene's germline CDR1 is GTSNPN and CDR2 SVGIG (reference sequence). Here the CDR3 reads CAWSPDRGQEYF. CDR3 nucleotide sequence: TGTGCCTGGAGTCCGGACAGGGGCCAAGAGTACTTC.

This sequence joins TRBV7-2 and TRBJ1-1, with D maybe TRBD1 (5 bases). CDR1 is SGHTA, CDR2 FQGNSA, per germline. The CDR3 runs 15 residues. V was clipped by 0 bases and J by 3 bases, with 11 bases between them. CDR3 sequence (DNA): TGTGCCAGCAGCTTAGCACCTCAGGGATACACTGAAGCTTTCTTT. Translating gives CASSLAPQGYTEAFF.

The chain carries TRBV29-1 and TRBJ2-3; D not certain. The germline V gene has CDR1 SQVTM and CDR2 ANQGSEA. Trimming took off 5 bases at V and 4 bases at J, with 7 bases between the two ends. CDR3 length equals 11 residues. The CDR3 sequence: CSVLVADTQYF. The CDR3 region has the DNA TGCAGCGTTTTAGTCGCAGATACGCAGTATTTT.

This chain uses TRBV3-1 (or the pseudogene TRBV3-2) with TRBJ1-2, with 7 nucleotides matching TRBD1. The length of the CDR3 is 14 residues. V trimming: 2 bases; J trimming: 4 bases; junction bases outside the gene matches: 4. Germline CDR1 is LGHDT and CDR2 is YNNKEL (reference sequence). The DNA of the CDR3 is TGTGCCAGCAGCCAATTGGGGACAGCCTATGGCTACACCTTC. This encodes CASSQLGTAYGYTF.

The rearrangement links TRBV15 to TRBJ2-1; D not certain. CDR3 size: 14 residues. Germline V gene data show CDR1 as LNHNV and CDR2 as YYDKDF (reference sequence). Trimming cost V 0 bases and J 4 bases, with 7 bases left between them. DNA for the CDR3: TGTGCCACCAGCAGAGATATCGCGTACAATGAGCAGTTCTTC. It encodes CATSRDIAYNEQFF.

J is TRBJ2-1 and V is TRBV5-1; a weak D match, TRBD1 (5 bases). The V gene lost 0 bases and the J gene lost 15 bases, with 10 bases spanning the gap. CDR1 SGHRS and CDR2 YFSETQ come from the germline V gene. The CDR3 runs 11 residues. CDR3 loop: CASSLGRDSFF. In nucleotides, the CDR3 is TGCGCCAGCAGCTTGGGCAGGGATTCGTTCTTC.

V is TRBV4-1 and J is TRBJ2-3; TRBD2 aligns across 8 bases. Germline CDR1 is MGHRA and CDR2 is YSYEKL. The ends lost 3 bases at V and 1 base at J; junction bases unmatched: 6. The CDR3 consists of 16 residues. The CDR3 loop is CASSQVAGYGTDTQYF. The CDR3 DNA is TGCGCCAGCAGCCAGGTAGCGGGATACGGCACAGATACGCAGTATTTT.

The CDR3 spells CASSVRGIFDEQYF. For the CDR3, the DNA is TGTGCCAGTAGTGTCCGGGGAATTTTTGACGAGCAGTACTTC. The rearrangement joins TRBV19 to TRBJ2-7, with D perhaps TRBD2 (5 bases). Germline-derived CDR1 and CDR2 are LNHDA and SQIVND (reference sequence). The CDR3 contains 14 residues. V shed 5 bases and J shed 5 bases, with 16 bases lying between them. Full variable domain (remainder filled in from reference TRBV19 and TRBJ2-7): DGGITQSPKYLFRKEGQNVTLSCEQNLNHDAMYWYRQDPGQGLRLIYYSQIVNDFQKGDIAEGYSVSREKKESFPLTVTSAQKNPTAFYLCASSVRGIFDEQYFGPGTRLTVT.